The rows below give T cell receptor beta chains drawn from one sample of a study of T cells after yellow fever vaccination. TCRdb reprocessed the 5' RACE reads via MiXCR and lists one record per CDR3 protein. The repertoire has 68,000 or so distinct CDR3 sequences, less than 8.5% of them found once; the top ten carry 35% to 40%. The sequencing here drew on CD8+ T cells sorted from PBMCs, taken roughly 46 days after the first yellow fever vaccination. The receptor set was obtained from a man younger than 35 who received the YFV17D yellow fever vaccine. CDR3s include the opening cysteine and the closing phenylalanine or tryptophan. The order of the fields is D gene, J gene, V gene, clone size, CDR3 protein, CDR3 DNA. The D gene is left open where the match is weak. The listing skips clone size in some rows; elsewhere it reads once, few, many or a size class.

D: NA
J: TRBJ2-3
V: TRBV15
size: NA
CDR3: CATGRDDPPHTDTQYF
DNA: TGTGCCACCGGCAGGGATGACCCTCCACACACAGATACGCAGTATTTT

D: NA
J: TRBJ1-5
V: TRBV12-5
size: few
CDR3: CASGLGGLDYSNQPQHF
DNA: TGTGCTAGTGGTTTGGGCGGGCTCGATTATAGCAATCAGCCCCAGCATTTT

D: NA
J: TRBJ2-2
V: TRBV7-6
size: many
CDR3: CASSFKQTGELFF
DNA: TGTGCCAGCAGCTTCAAGCAAACCGGGGAGCTGTTTTTT

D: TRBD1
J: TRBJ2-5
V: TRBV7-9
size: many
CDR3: CASSFPRGNQETQYF
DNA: TGTGCCAGCAGCTTTCCCAGGGGGAACCAAGAGACCCAGTACTTC

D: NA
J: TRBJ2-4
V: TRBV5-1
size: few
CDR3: CASSSALAKNIQYF
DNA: TGCGCCAGCAGTTCGGCCCTAGCCAAAAACATTCAGTACTTC

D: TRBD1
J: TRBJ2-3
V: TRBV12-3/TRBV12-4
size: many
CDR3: CASSLTQGAGDTQYF
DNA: TGTGCCAGCAGTCTAACACAGGGGGCGGGAGATACGCAGTATTTT

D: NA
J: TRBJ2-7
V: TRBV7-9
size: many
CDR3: CASGPRGVYEQYF
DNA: TGTGCCAGCGGTCCGAGGGGGGTTTACGAGCAGTACTTC

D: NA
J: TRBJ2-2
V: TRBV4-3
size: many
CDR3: CASSTPGQTNTGELFF
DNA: TGCGCCAGCAGCACGCCGGGACAAACGAACACCGGGGAGCTGTTTTTT

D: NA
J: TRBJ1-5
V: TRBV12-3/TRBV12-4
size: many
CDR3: CASSLRHQPQHF
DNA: TGTGCCAGCAGTTTACGACATCAGCCCCAGCATTTT

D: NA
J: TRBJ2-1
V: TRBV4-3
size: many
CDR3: CASSSTESSYNEQFF
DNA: TGCGCCAGCAGCAGCACGGAAAGCTCCTACAATGAGCAGTTCTTC

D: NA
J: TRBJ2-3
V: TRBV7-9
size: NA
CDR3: CASSPTSEVTDTQYF
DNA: TGTGCCAGCAGCCCCACTTCGGAGGTCACAGATACGCAGTATTTT

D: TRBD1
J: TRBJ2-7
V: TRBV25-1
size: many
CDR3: CASRAGQGPYEQYF
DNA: TGTGCCAGCAGGGCGGGACAGGGTCCCTACGAGCAGTACTTC

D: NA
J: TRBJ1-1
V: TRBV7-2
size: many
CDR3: CASSLERRGGTEAFF
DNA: TGTGCCAGCAGCTTAGAGCGGAGAGGCGGCACTGAAGCTTTCTTT